The entry that follows covers one TCR beta chain sequence. The data originate from a study of cytomegalovirus exposure and HLA in healthy donors. This CDR3 spans 16 amino acids. CDR1 and CDR2 from the germline V gene are SEHNR and FQNEAQ (reference sequence). V was clipped by 2 bases and J by 8 bases, with 21 bases between them. 13 Jbeta primers and 60 Vbeta primers were used for the PCR. Profiling relied on immunoSEQ multiplex PCR, and the TCRdb table lists in-frame clones only, not all of them. The sample has about 67,000 clones; 68% are singletons. The receptor was isolated from a woman aged 25 to 45 in good health and CMV-seronegative. V and J are TRBV7-9 and TRBJ1-2, with D possibly matching TRBD1 (6 bases). The sequencing sample was made of PBMCs. CDR3: CASSLSRQGGGSGYTF. DNA of the CDR3: TGTGCCAGCAGCTTATCCAGGCAAGGGGGAGGGTCCGGCTACACCTTC. The full variable domain, its missing parts supplied by reference TRBV7-9 and TRBJ1-2, is DTGVSQNPRHKITKRGQNVTFRCDPISEHNRLYWYRQTLGQGPEFLTYFQNEAQLEKSRLLSDRFSAERPKGSFSTLEIQRTEQGDSAMYLCASSLSRQGGGSGYTFGSGTRLTVV.